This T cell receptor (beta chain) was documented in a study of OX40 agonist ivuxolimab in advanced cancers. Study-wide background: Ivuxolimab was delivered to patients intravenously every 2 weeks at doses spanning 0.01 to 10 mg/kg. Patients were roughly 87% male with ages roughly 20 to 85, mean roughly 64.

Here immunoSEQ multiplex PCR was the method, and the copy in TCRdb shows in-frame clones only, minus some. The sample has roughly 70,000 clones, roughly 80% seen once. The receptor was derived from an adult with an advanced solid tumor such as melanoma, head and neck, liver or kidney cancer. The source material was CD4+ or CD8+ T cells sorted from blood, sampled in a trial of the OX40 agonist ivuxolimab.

CDR3 in DNA: TGTGCCAGCTCACTACAGGAGGATGGCTACACCTTC. Protein: CASSLQEDGYTF. V is TRBV18 and J is TRBJ1-2; perhaps TRBD1 as D (5 bases). Trimming left V 4 bases short and J 6 bases short, with 9 bases between. Germline CDR1 KGHSH, CDR2 LQKENI. The CDR3 totals 12 residues.